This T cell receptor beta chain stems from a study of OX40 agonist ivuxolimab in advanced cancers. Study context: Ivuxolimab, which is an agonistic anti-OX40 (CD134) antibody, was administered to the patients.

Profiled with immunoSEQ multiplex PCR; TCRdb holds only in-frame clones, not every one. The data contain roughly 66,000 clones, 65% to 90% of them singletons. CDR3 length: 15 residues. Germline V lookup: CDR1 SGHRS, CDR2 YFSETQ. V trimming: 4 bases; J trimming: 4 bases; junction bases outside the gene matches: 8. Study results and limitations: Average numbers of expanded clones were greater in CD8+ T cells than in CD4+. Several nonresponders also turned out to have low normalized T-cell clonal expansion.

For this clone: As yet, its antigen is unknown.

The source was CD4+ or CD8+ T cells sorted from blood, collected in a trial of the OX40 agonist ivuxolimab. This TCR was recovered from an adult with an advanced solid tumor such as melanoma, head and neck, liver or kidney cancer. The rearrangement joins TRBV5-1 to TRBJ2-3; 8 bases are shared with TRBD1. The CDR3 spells CASSPMTTGADTQYF. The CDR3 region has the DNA TGCGCCAGCAGCCCCATGACGACAGGGGCAGATACGCAGTATTTT.